Listed here are 8 T cell receptor beta chains from one sample, sequenced in a study of T cells in tumors after PD-1 blockade. Using immunoSEQ multiplex PCR, the repertoire was profiled, and TCRdb retains in-frame clones only, with some absent. Among 10,000 to 15,000 clones, around 60% were seen once, and the ten largest hold around a quarter. The sequencing here drew on tumor tissue, taken before anti-PD-1 treatment. These receptors all stem from a human donor with cutaneous squamous cell carcinoma.

The V call is TRBV4-3, the J call TRBJ1-2; no firm D call. The ends were cut back, 4 bases at V and 4 bases at J, with 10 bases in the middle. CDR1 LGHNA and CDR2 YSLEER come from the germline V gene. There are 13 residues in the CDR3. DNA of the CDR3: TGCGCCAGCAGCCGCTCTTTGACCTATGGCTACACCTTC. Translating gives CASSRSLTYGYTF.

The rearrangement joins TRBV11-3 to TRBJ1-3; D is unclear. CDR3 size: 13 residues. CDR1 and CDR2 (germline): SGHNT, YENEEA. V lost 10 bases and J lost 4, with 14 bases in between. The chain's CDR3 is CATAAGAGNTIYF. The CDR3, as DNA: TGTGCCACCGCGGCGGGCGCGGGAAACACCATATATTTT. Looking up the rest from reference TRBV11-3 and TRBJ1-3 gives the full variable domain: EAGVVQSPRYKIIEKKQPVAFWCNPISGHNTLYWYLQNLGQGPELLIRYENEEAVDDSQLPKDRFSAERLKGVDSTLKIQPAELGDSAVYLCATAAGAGNTIYFGEGSWLTVV.

About this clone itself: This specimen includes other DNA sequences encoding the same CDR3. This chain connects TRBV4-3 to TRBJ2-7; 11 nucleotides align to TRBD1. Unmatched junction bases numbered 4, after V lost 5 bases and J lost 4 bases. Germline values: CDR1 LGHNA, CDR2 YSLEER. The CDR3 covers 14 residues. CDR3: CASSLDRGPYEQYF. CDR3 in DNA: TGCGCCAGCAGCTTGGACAGGGGGCCTTACGAGCAGTACTTC.

This clone was observed a handful of times. The chain recombines TRBV9 with TRBJ1-1, with 9 bases identical to TRBD1. Germline CDR1 SGDLS, CDR2 YYNGEE. After removal of 3 bases from V and 4 bases from J, the junction contained 7 bases not matched to a gene. This CDR3 is 15 amino acids long. DNA of the CDR3: TGTGCCAGCAGCGACCGACAGGGGGTTAGCACTGAAGCTTTCTTT. Residues: CASSDRQGVSTEAFF.

The chain couples TRBV6-1 to TRBJ1-6; D gene unclear. Trimming left V 3 bases short and J 13 bases short, with 16 bases between. Germline V CDR1 and CDR2: MNHNS, SASEGT. The CDR3 runs to 14 residues. The CDR3 here is CASSDLQMRSPLHF. CDR3 nucleotides: TGTGCCAGCAGTGATCTGCAGATGAGGTCTCCCCTCCACTTT.

V usage is TRBV6-2 or TRBV6-3 and J usage is TRBJ2-5; TRBD2 matches at 8 bases. CDR3 size: 18 residues. The germline V gene encodes CDR1 MNHEY and CDR2 SVGEGT. The J segment lost 2 bases and the V segment lost 0 bases, leaving 11 bases of the junction unmatched. DNA of the CDR3: TGTGCCAGCAGTTACTCCCGGACTAGCATAACGACACAAGAGACCCAGTACTTC. Its translation is CASSYSRTSITTQETQYF.

The J gene is TRBJ2-7, the V gene TRBV6-2 or TRBV6-3; TRBD2 matches at 8 bases. Germline V gene data show CDR1 as MNHEY and CDR2 as SVGEGT. The CDR3 runs 17 residues. V lost 0 bases, J lost 6 bases, and 13 bases stayed unmatched. The CDR3 region has the DNA TGTGCCAGCAGTTACTCCATCCCGAGACTAGCGCATGTCGAGCAGTACTTC. This codes for CASSYSIPRLAHVEQYF.

The chain combines TRBV28 with TRBJ2-3; tentative D call: TRBD2 (6 bases). Trimming cost V 5 bases and J 1 base, with 13 bases left between them. The CDR3 loop spans 15 amino acids. Germline V gene data show CDR1 as MDHEN and CDR2 as SYDVKM. As DNA, the CDR3 is TGTGCCAGCAGTCCATACGGGGGTCGCACAGATACGCAGTATTTT. Translation gives CASSPYGGRTDTQYF.